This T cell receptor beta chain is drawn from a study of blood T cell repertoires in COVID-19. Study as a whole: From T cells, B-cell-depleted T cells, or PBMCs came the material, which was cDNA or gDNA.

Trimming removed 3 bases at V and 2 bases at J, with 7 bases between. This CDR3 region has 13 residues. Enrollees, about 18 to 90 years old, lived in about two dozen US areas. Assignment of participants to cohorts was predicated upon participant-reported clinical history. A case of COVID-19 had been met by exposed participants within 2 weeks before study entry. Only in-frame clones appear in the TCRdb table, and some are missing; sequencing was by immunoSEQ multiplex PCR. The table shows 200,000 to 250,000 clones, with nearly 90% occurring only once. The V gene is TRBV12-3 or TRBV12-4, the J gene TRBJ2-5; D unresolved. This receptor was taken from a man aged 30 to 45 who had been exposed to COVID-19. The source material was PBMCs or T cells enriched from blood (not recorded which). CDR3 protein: CASSFERQETQYF. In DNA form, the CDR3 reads TGTGCCAGCAGTTTTGAACGGCAAGAGACCCAGTACTTC.